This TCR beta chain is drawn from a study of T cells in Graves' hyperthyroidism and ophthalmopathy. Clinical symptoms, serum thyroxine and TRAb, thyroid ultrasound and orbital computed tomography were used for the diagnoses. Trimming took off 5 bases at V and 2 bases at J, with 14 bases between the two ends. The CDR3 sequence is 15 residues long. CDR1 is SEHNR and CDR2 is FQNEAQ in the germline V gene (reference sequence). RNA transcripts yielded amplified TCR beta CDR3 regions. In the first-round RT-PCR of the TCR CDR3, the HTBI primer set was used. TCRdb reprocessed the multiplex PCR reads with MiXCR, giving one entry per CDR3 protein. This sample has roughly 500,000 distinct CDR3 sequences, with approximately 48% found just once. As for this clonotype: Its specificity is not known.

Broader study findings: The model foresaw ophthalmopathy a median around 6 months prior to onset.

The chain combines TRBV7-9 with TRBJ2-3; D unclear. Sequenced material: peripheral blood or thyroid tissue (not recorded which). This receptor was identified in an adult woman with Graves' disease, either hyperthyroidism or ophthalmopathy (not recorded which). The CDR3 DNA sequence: TGTGCCAGCAGCCCTAATCGGGTGGTCACAGATACGCAGTATTTT. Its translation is CASSPNRVVTDTQYF. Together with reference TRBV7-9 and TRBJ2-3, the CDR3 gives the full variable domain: DTGVSQNPRHKITKRGQNVTFRCDPISEHNRLYWYRQTLGQGPEFLTYFQNEAQLEKSRLLSDRFSAERPKGSFSTLEIQRTEQGDSAMYLCASSPNRVVTDTQYFGPGTRLTVL.